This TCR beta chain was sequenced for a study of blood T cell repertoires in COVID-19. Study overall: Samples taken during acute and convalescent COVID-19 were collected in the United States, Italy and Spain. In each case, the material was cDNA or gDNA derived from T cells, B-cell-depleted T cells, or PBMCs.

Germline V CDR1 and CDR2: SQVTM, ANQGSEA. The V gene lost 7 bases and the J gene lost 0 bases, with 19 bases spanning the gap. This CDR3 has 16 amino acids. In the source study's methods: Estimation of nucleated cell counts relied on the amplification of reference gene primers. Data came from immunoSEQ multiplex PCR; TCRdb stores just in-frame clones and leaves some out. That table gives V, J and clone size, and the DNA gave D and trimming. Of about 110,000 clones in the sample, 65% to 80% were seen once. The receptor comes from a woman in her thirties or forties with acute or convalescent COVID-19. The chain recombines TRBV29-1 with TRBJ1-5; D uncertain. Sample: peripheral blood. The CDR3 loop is CSDLNGYSFSNQPQHF. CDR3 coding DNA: TGCAGCGACCTCAATGGTTACTCTTTTAGCAATCAGCCCCAGCATTTT.